This is a list of T cell receptor beta chains from one sample in a study of regulatory T cells in long-lasting Graves disease. TCRdb recomputed calls from the multiplex PCR reads with MiXCR, one row per CDR3 protein. The sample holds 400,000 to 550,000 distinct CDR3 sequences; 15% are singletons and the top ten take 15% to 20%. Separately, the same data were catalogued under a study of T cells in Graves' hyperthyroidism and ophthalmopathy.

Sequenced here: peripheral blood mononuclear cells (PBMCs), sampled at new diagnosis, from a patient treated with antithyroid drugs. The receptor set was obtained from a woman aged 25 to 45 with Graves disease. Both conserved end residues are part of each CDR3. The D gene is left open where the match is weak. Size is stated for part of the rows, as once, few or many counts, or as a class when the clone is expanded.

J gene: TRBJ1-3
clone size: -
V gene: TRBV20-1
D gene: TRBD1
CDR3 protein: CSAYGPGQNTGNTIYF
CDR3 DNA: TGCAGTGCTTACGGCCCGGGACAGAATACTGGAAACACCATATATTTT

J gene: TRBJ1-2
clone size: few
V gene: TRBV12-3/TRBV12-4
D gene: -
CDR3 protein: CASTPGTTGYTF
CDR3 DNA: TGTGCCAGCACCCCCGGGACGACGGGCTACACCTTC

J gene: TRBJ2-1
clone size: -
V gene: TRBV24-1
D gene: -
CDR3 protein: CATSQSSYNEQFF
CDR3 DNA: TGTGCCACCAGTCAGAGCTCCTACAATGAGCAGTTCTTC

J gene: TRBJ2-7
clone size: many
V gene: TRBV20-1
D gene: TRBD1
CDR3 protein: CIPQGQGAYEQYF
CDR3 DNA: TGTATCCCCCAGGGGCAGGGGGCGTACGAGCAGTACTTC

J gene: TRBJ2-1
clone size: many
V gene: TRBV11-2
D gene: -
CDR3 protein: CASSSGAGGYNEQFF
CDR3 DNA: TGTGCCAGCAGCTCCGGAGCGGGTGGCTACAATGAGCAGTTCTTC

J gene: TRBJ1-3
clone size: many
V gene: TRBV10-3
D gene: -
CDR3 protein: CAISAAPGTSGNTIYF
CDR3 DNA: TGTGCCATCAGTGCCGCCCCGGGGACCTCTGGAAACACCATATATTTT

J gene: TRBJ2-2
clone size: -
V gene: TRBV6-1
D gene: TRBD2
CDR3 protein: CAGSEGASGSGELFF
CDR3 DNA: TGTGCCGGCAGTGAAGGCGCTAGCGGATCCGGGGAGCTGTTTTTT

J gene: TRBJ1-2
clone size: few
V gene: TRBV5-1
D gene: -
CDR3 protein: CASSRDGGYTF
CDR3 DNA: TGCGCCAGCAGCCGGGACGGTGGCTACACCTTC

J gene: TRBJ1-2
clone size: -
V gene: TRBV19
D gene: TRBD1
CDR3 protein: CASPGGFGYGYTF
CDR3 DNA: TGTGCCAGTCCAGGGGGCTTTGGCTATGGCTACACCTTC

J gene: TRBJ2-1
clone size: -
V gene: TRBV6-1
D gene: TRBD1
CDR3 protein: CASSQTGGADEQFF
CDR3 DNA: TGTGCCAGCAGTCAGACAGGGGGCGCGGATGAGCAGTTCTTC